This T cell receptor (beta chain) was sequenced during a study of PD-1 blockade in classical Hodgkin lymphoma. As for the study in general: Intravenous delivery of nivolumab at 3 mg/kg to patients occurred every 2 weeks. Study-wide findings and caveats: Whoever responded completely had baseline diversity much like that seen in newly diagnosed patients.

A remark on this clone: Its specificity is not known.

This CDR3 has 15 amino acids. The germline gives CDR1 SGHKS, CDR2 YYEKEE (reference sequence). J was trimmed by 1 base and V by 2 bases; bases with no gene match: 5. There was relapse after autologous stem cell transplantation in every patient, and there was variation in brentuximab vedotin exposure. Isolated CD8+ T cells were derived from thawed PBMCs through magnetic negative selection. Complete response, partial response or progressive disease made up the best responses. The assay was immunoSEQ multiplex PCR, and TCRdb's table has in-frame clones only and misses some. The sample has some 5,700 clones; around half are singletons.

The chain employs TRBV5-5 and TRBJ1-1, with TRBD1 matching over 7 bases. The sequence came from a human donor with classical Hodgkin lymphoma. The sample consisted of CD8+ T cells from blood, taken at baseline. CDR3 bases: TGTGCCAGCAGCTTCACAGGGGTAGCGAACACTGAAGCTTTCTTT. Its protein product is CASSFTGVANTEAFF.